This T cell receptor beta chain was profiled in a study of T cell changes during pregnancy in multiple sclerosis (dated by TCRdb to 2018 to 2020). Describing the broader study: Changes in the T cell repertoire over the course of pregnancy were examined in this study in women with multiple sclerosis.

The library was produced with the immunoSEQ multiplex PCR assay. TCRdb stores this immuneACCESS table with in-frame sequences only. Part of the clones is absent; in the studies checked, under half of the shortfall reflects unresolved V genes, and no reason is known for the rest. A total of approximately 80,000 clones appear in this sample, less than 95% of them only once. In total, the top ten clones hold 2.5% of the sample. The germline V gene supplies CDR1 SGHRS and CDR2 YFSETQ. From the cysteine through the phenylalanine, the CDR3 covers 14 amino acids. The kept DNA is CDR3 alone, 42 bases in frame from the first base. V has 4 bases trimmed and J has 1 base trimmed; junction bases matching no gene number 4. In its sample, this clone was seen a few times. The specificity of this receptor is unknown. No clone much larger than this one lies a single base away; base qualities are absent.

The sample was peripheral blood, taken in the third trimester of pregnancy. The sequence came from a female donor with multiple sclerosis, enrolled in a pregnancy study. This chain is built from TRBV5-1 and TRBJ1-1; the central 7 bases match TRBD1. For the CDR3, the sequence is CASSAGQTNTEAFF. The nucleotides read TGCGCCAGCAGCGCGGGACAGACGAACACTGAAGCTTTCTTT.